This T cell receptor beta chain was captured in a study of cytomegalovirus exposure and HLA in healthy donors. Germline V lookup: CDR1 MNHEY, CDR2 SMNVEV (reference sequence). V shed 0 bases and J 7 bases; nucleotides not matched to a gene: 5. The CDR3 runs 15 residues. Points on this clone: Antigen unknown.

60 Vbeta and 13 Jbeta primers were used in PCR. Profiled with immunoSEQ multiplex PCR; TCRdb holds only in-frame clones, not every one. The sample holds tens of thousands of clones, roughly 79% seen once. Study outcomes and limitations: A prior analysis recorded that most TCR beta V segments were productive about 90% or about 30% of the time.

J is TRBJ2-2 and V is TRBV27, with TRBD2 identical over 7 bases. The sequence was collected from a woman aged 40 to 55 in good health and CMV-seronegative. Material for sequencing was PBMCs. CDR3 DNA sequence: TGTGCCAGCAGTTTATCAGGGACTACGAACGGGGAGCTGTTTTTT. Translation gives CASSLSGTTNGELFF.